The rows below give T cell receptor beta chains drawn from one sample of a study of OX40 agonist ivuxolimab in advanced cancers. The assay was immunoSEQ multiplex PCR, and TCRdb's table has in-frame clones only and misses some. The data contain 100,000 to 130,000 clones, approximately 90% of them singletons. The sample consisted of CD4+ or CD8+ T cells sorted from blood, taken in a trial of the OX40 agonist ivuxolimab. The receptors shown here come from an adult with an advanced solid tumor such as melanoma, head and neck, liver or kidney cancer. Each CDR3 is given with its conserved first and last residue. The D gene is left open where the match is weak. Clone size is not always given. Where it is, it says once, few, many or a class for expanded clones.

clone size,V gene,J gene,D gene,CDR3 protein,CDR3 DNA
NA,TRBV2,TRBJ2-2,NA,CASGSGNTGELFF,TGTGCCAGCGGATCAGGGAACACCGGGGAGCTGTTTTTT
NA,TRBV30,TRBJ2-2,TRBD2,CAWSSRGGHDTGELFF,TGTGCCTGGAGTTCACGCGGGGGGCATGACACCGGGGAGCTGTTTTTT
once,TRBV6-1,TRBJ2-7,TRBD2,CASRGTSGGAYEQYF,TGTGCCAGCAGGGGGACTAGCGGAGGGGCCTACGAGCAGTACTTC
NA,TRBV19,TRBJ1-2,NA,CASSTSSGYTF,TGTGCCAGTAGTACCAGTAGCGGCTACACCTTC
NA,TRBV5-4,TRBJ2-5,NA,CASSSNRRGGETQYF,TGTGCCAGCAGCTCCAACCGGCGAGGGGGGGAGACCCAGTACTTC
NA,TRBV5-6,TRBJ1-1,NA,CASSLDRGQAFF,TGTGCCAGCAGCTTGGATCGAGGCCAAGCTTTCTTT
NA,TRBV5-4,TRBJ2-6,TRBD2,CATPTGTIGSGANVLTF,TGTGCCACTCCAACCGGGACTATTGGCTCTGGGGCCAACGTCCTGACTTTC
NA,TRBV27,TRBJ1-6,TRBD1,CASSLVPGQGTSPLHF,TGTGCCAGCAGTTTAGTCCCGGGACAGGGCACGTCACCCCTCCACTTT
NA,TRBV7-3,TRBJ1-5,NA,CASSSPRGGEESNQPQHF,TGTGCCAGCAGCTCCCCGAGGGGGGGCGAGGAAAGCAATCAGCCCCAGCATTTT
few,TRBV9,TRBJ2-7,TRBD2,CASSVDRAGLGEQYF,TGTGCCAGCAGCGTAGATCGAGCGGGGTTGGGGGAGCAGTACTTC
NA,TRBV5-4,TRBJ2-2,NA,CASSLAGPGELFF,TGTGCCAGCAGCTTGGCAGGGCCCGGGGAGCTGTTTTTT
NA,TRBV30,TRBJ1-2,NA,CAWSGGYGYTF,TGTGCCTGGAGTGGTGGCTATGGCTACACCTTC
NA,TRBV5-6,TRBJ1-4,TRBD1,CASSQNVPGQAWGEKLFF,TGTGCCAGCAGCCAAAACGTCCCGGGACAGGCCTGGGGTGAAAAACTGTTTTTT
once,TRBV7-6,TRBJ2-5,NA,CASSAQWGQETQYF,TGTGCCAGCAGCGCTCAGTGGGGGCAAGAGACCCAGTACTTC
NA,TRBV5-8,TRBJ2-1,NA,CASSLVGGGGYNEQFF,TGTGCCAGCAGCTTGGTCGGGGGCGGGGGTTACAATGAGCAGTTCTTC
NA,TRBV5-1,TRBJ2-7,TRBD1,CASSLGQGALGSYEQYF,TGCGCCAGCAGCTTGGGGCAGGGGGCCCTAGGGTCCTACGAGCAGTACTTC
NA,TRBV15,TRBJ1-1,NA,CATSRGGGPDTEAFF,TGTGCCACCAGCAGAGGAGGAGGACCGGACACTGAAGCTTTCTTT
NA,TRBV6-5,TRBJ1-2,NA,CASRTGIYGYTF,TGTGCCAGCAGAACAGGGATCTATGGCTACACCTTC
NA,TRBV4-2,TRBJ2-4,TRBD2,CASSQDKAGLGAPGYF,TGTGCCAGCAGCCAAGATAAGGCGGGACTAGGGGCTCCTGGGTACTTC